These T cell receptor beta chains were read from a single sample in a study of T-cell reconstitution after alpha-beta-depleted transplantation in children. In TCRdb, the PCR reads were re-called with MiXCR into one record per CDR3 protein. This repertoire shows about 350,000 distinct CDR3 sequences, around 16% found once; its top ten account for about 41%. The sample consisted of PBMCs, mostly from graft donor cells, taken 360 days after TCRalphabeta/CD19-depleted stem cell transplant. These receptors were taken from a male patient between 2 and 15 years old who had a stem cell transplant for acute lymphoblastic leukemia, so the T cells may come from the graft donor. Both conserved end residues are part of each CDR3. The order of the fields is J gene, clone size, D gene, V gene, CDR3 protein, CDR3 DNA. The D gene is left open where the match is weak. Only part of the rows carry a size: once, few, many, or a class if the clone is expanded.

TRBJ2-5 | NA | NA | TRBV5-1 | CASSLGTNGGGETQYF | TGCGCCAGCAGCTTGGGGACTAATGGGGGTGGAGAGACCCAGTACTTC
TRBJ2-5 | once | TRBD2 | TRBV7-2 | CASRGREEETQYF | TGTGCCAGCAGGGGGCGGGAGGAAGAGACCCAGTACTTC
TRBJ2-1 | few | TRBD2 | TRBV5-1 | CASSSGTSGMAYNEQFF | TGCGCCAGCAGCTCCGGGACTAGCGGGATGGCCTACAATGAGCAGTTCTTC
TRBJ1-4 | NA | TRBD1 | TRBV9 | CASSVRGTGGEKLFF | TGTGCCAGCAGCGTACGGGGGACAGGTGGGGAAAAACTGTTTTTT
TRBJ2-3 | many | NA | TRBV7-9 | CASSPRGDTQYF | TGTGCCAGCAGCCCAAGGGGAGATACGCAGTATTTT
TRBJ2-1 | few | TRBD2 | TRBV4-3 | CASSQDRAGLAANEQFF | TGCGCCAGCAGCCAAGATCGAGCGGGCCTAGCGGCCAATGAGCAGTTCTTC
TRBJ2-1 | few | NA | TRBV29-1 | CSVEENSSNEQFF | TGCAGCGTTGAAGAGAATAGCTCCAATGAGCAGTTCTTC
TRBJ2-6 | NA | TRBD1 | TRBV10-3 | CAIMLDRGSSSGANVLTF | TGTGCCATCATGTTGGACAGGGGGTCGAGCTCTGGGGCCAACGTCCTGACTTTC
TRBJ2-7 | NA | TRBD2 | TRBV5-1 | CASSLIRGGAYEQYF | TGCGCCAGCAGCTTGATACGGGGGGGTGCCTACGAGCAGTACTTC
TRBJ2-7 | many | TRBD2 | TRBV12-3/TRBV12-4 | CASSLRVAGGPREQYF | TGTGCCAGCAGTTTACGGGTCGCGGGAGGGCCAAGGGAGCAGTACTTC
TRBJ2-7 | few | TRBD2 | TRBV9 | CASSKTSGRAFHEQYF | TGTGCCAGCAGCAAGACTAGCGGGAGGGCCTTCCACGAGCAGTACTTC
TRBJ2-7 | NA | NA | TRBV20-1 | CSARIKEGGLYEQYF | TGCAGTGCTAGGATCAAGGAGGGGGGTTTGTACGAGCAGTACTTC
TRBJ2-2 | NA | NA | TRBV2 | CASSRQGGLSNTGELFF | TGTGCCAGCAGTCGGCAAGGGGGGTTATCAAACACCGGGGAGCTGTTTTTT
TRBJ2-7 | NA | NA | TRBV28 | CASSLSGHRDYEQYF | TGTGCCAGCAGTTTATCGGGACACCGAGACTACGAGCAGTACTTC
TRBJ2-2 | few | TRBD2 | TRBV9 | CASRTGGSANTGELFF | TGTGCCAGCCGGACCGGGGGGAGCGCGAACACCGGGGAGCTGTTTTTT
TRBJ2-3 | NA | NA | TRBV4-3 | CASSQDARGSLGF | TGCGCCAGCAGCCAAGATGCCAGGGGTTCGCTAGGTTTT
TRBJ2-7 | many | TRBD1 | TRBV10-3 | CAISGGKPMDRVTYEQYF | TGTGCCATCAGTGGTGGAAAACCGATGGACAGGGTAACCTACGAGCAGTACTTC
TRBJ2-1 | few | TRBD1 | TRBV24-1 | CATSDGTGNNEQFF | TGTGCCACCAGTGACGGGACAGGGAACAATGAGCAGTTCTTC
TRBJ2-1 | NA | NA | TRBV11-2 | CASSLGPGVFYNEQFF | TGTGCCAGCAGCTTAGGCCCGGGAGTCTTCTACAATGAGCAGTTCTTC
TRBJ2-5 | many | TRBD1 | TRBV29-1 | CSVETATGVETQYF | TGCAGCGTTGAAACCGCAACAGGGGTAGAGACCCAGTACTTC
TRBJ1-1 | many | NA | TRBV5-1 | CASSPGPMNTEAFF | TGCGCCAGCAGCCCGGGACCGATGAACACTGAAGCTTTCTTT
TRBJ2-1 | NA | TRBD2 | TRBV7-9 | CASSPSGRHEQFF | TGTGCCAGCAGCCCTAGCGGGAGGCATGAGCAGTTCTTC
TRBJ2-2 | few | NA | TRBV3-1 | CASSQDPSGPATGELFF | TGTGCCAGCAGCCAAGATCCTAGTGGTCCGGCCACCGGGGAGCTGTTTTTT
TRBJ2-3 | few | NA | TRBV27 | CASSFGGGWTDTQYF | TGTGCCAGCAGTTTTGGAGGGGGCTGGACAGATACGCAGTATTTT
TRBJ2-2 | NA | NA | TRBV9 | CASSGKGLLNTGELFF | TGTGCCAGCAGCGGAAAGGGACTTTTGAACACCGGGGAGCTGTTTTTT
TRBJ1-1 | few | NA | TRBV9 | CASSVVTGNTEAFF | TGTGCCAGCAGCGTAGTGACGGGAAACACTGAAGCTTTCTTT
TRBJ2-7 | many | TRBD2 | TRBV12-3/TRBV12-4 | CASRSLTSSYEQYF | TGTGCCAGCAGGTCCCTGACTAGCAGCTACGAGCAGTACTTC
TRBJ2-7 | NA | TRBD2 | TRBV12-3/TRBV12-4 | CASSVGLAGPYEQYF | TGTGCCAGCAGTGTCGGACTAGCGGGGCCCTACGAGCAGTACTTC
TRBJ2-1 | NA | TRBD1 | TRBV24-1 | CATSGQGAQGYNEQFF | TGTGCCACCAGTGGGCAGGGGGCACAGGGCTACAATGAGCAGTTCTTC
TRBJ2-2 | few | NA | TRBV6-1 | CASSEILSNTGELFF | TGTGCCAGCAGTGAAATACTGTCGAACACCGGGGAGCTGTTTTTT
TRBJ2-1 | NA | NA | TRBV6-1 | CASTGRPDRWAYNEQFF | TGTGCCAGCACCGGACGACCAGACAGGTGGGCCTACAATGAGCAGTTCTTC
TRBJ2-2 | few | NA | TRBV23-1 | CASSQRTNTGELFF | TGCGCCAGCAGTCAAAGGACGAACACCGGGGAGCTGTTTTTT
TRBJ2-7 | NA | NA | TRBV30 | CAWSGLAHEQYF | TGTGCCTGGAGTGGTCTGGCCCACGAGCAGTACTTC
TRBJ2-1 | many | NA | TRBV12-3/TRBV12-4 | CASRYSGEPQYEQFF | TGTGCCAGCAGGTACAGCGGAGAGCCTCAGTATGAGCAGTTCTTC
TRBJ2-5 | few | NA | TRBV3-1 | CASSQDPGAGETQYF | TGTGCCAGCAGCCAAGATCCGGGGGCGGGGGAGACCCAGTACTTC
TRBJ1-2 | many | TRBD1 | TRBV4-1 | CASSRQDRGTYGYTF | TGCGCCAGCAGCCGCCAGGACAGGGGCACCTATGGCTACACCTTC
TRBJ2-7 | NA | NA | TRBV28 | CASSGRAERAGQYF | TGTGCCAGCAGTGGTAGGGCCGAGCGCGCGGGGCAGTACTTC
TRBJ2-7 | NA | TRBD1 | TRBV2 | CASSESGTDYEQYF | TGTGCCAGCAGTGAATCGGGGACAGACTACGAGCAGTACTTC
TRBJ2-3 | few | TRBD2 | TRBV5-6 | CASSSGLAGIDTQYF | TGTGCCAGCAGCTCGGGACTAGCGGGAATAGATACGCAGTATTTT
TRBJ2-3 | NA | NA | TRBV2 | CASSHRVPLATDTQYF | TGTGCCAGCAGCCACCGGGTCCCCCTCGCCACAGATACGCAGTATTTT
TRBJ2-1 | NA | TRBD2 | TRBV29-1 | CSVPLSGRANEQFF | TGCAGCGTTCCCCTTAGCGGGAGGGCGAATGAGCAGTTCTTC
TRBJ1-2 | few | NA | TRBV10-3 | CAISGLGDNYGYTF | TGTGCCATCAGCGGACTAGGAGATAACTATGGCTACACCTTC
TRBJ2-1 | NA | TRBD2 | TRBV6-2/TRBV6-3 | CASRHYLRQGLVVVNEQFF | TGTGCCAGCAGACACTACCTACGACAAGGACTAGTTGTTGTCAATGAGCAGTTCTTC
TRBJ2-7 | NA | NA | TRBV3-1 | CASSHSPEFEQYF | TGTGCCAGCAGCCACTCCCCTGAGTTTGAGCAGTACTTC
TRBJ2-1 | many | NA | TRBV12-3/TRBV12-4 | CAITRDFSQQFF | TGTGCCATTACCCGGGACTTTTCTCAGCAGTTCTTC
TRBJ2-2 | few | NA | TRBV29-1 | CSVELGKYTGELFF | TGCAGCGTTGAATTGGGCAAATACACCGGGGAGCTGTTTTTT
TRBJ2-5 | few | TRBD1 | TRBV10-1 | CASSESDGQALYQETQYF | TGCGCCAGCAGTGAGTCGGATGGACAGGCTCTGTACCAAGAGACCCAGTACTTC
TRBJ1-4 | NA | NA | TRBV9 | CASSVHSGYLNEKLFF | TGTGCCAGCAGCGTCCACTCAGGGTACCTCAACGAAAAACTGTTTTTT